The present TCR beta chain was sequenced within a study of T cells after yellow fever vaccination. The CDR3 totals 14 residues. Germline CDR1 is MNHNS and CDR2 is SASEGT. The V end was cut by 6 bases, the J end by 5 bases, with 14 bases between. TCRdb called the 5' RACE reads again in MiXCR, with one record for every CDR3 protein. The sample has 250,000 to 350,000 distinct CDR3 sequences; around 6.8% are singletons. The V gene is TRBV6-1, the J gene TRBJ2-1; D tentatively fits TRBD1 or TRBD2 (5 bases each). This clonotype originated in a man aged 18 to 30 who received the YFV17D yellow fever vaccine. The sequencing used PBMCs, collected roughly 45 days after the first yellow fever vaccination. The CDR3 loop is CASREGPINNEQFF. Written as DNA, the CDR3 is TGTGCCAGCAGAGAGGGGCCTATCAACAATGAGCAGTTCTTC.